The 18 T cell receptor beta chains presented below share a single source sample, sequenced in a study of T cell responses to AZD1222 COVID-19 vaccine. The data were produced by immunoSEQ multiplex PCR, yet TCRdb's version contains in-frame clones alone and is incomplete. The sample includes around 160,000 clones, around 93% seen only once; the top ten take 1.9%. The source was peripheral blood, collected on day 0 of AZD1222 vaccination. These receptors originate from an adult in good health.

This clone was detected only once. CDR3 nucleotides: TGTGCCAGCAGCCAAGTAGAAACTAGCGGGAATGCCGGGGAGCTGTTTTTT. Amino acids: CASSQVETSGNAGELFF. The V and J genes are TRBV4-2 and TRBJ2-2, with 10 bases identical to TRBD2. Germline values: CDR1 LGHNA, CDR2 YNFKEQ. There are 17 residues in the CDR3. The trim removed 1 base at V and 6 bases at J, leaving 8 bases unmatched.

The chain links TRBV15 to TRBJ1-6; no reliable D call. The CDR3 has 17 residues. With 5 bases removed from V and 0 bases from J, the gap between germline ends came to 14 bases. The germline CDR1 and CDR2 sequences are LNHNV and YYDKDF (reference sequence). The CDR3 sequence is CATSPTQASSYNSPLHF. CDR3 DNA sequence: TGTGCCACCAGCCCCACCCAGGCGAGCTCCTATAATTCACCCCTCCACTTT.

The rearrangement uses TRBV7-8 and TRBJ1-4; 8 bases match TRBD1. CDR1 SGHVS and CDR2 FQNEAQ come from the germline V gene. CDR3 length: 15 residues. The V segment lost 2 bases and the J segment 3 bases; nucleotides outside the gene matches: 2. The CDR3 bases are TGTGCCAGCAGCTTATCAGGGGGCCCTAATGAAAAACTGTTTTTT. It yields the protein CASSLSGGPNEKLFF.

J is TRBJ2-5 and V is TRBV6-5; D not certain. The CDR3 is 15 residues long. CDR1 MNHEY and CDR2 SVGAGI come from the germline V gene. Trimming pared 0 bases from V and 1 base from J, leaving 9 bases between. The CDR3 DNA reads TGTGCCAGCAGTTACTCTAGGTCGTCCCAAGAGACCCAGTACTTC. Encoded protein: CASSYSRSSQETQYF.

V is TRBV6-6 and J is TRBJ1-2, with D maybe TRBD1 (5 bases). This CDR3 comprises 16 residues. Looked up from germline, CDR1 is MNHNY and CDR2 is SVGAGI (reference sequence). Trimming pared 6 bases from V and 3 bases from J, leaving 20 bases between. The CDR3 DNA follows: TGTGCCAGCAGGTGGGGGGGGGACTCCACGGACTATGGCTACACCTTC. This codes for CASRWGGDSTDYGYTF.

This clone was counted once. This chain connects TRBV4-1 to TRBJ2-6; 8 bases map to TRBD1. V lost 4 bases to trimming and J lost 1 base; unmatched junction nucleotides: 18. The CDR3 totals 21 residues. Germline CDR1 is MGHRA and CDR2 is YSYEKL. As DNA, the CDR3 is TGCGCCAGCAGCCCTGGACCCGGGACAGGCCTTTGGGGATCTGGGGCCAACGTCCTGACTTTC. Its protein is CASSPGPGTGLWGSGANVLTF.

This sequence joins TRBV30 and TRBJ1-5; perhaps TRBD1 as D (5 bases). The CDR3 loop spans 13 amino acids. Trimming removed 5 bases from V and 7 bases from J, with 15 bases in between. CDR1 and CDR2 (germline): GTSNPN, SVGIG (reference sequence). CDR3 sequence: CAWALQGRQPQHF. The DNA for the CDR3 is TGTGCCTGGGCACTCCAGGGTAGGCAGCCCCAGCATTTT.

The genes are TRBV6-1 and TRBJ2-7; 9 positions match TRBD2. This CDR3 contains 15 residues. CDR1 and CDR2 (germline): MNHNS, SASEGT. The V segment lost 1 base and the J segment 4 bases; nucleotides outside the gene matches: 5. DNA for the CDR3: TGTGCCAGCAGTGAAGTGGGCGGGAGGGTTTACGAGCAGTACTTC. Amino acid sequence: CASSEVGGRVYEQYF.

The chain carries TRBV5-1 and TRBJ1-6; unclear D gene. V gave up 0 bases and J gave up 7 bases, with 8 bases separating them. The CDR3 runs 14 residues. Germline V lookup: CDR1 SGHRS, CDR2 YFSETQ. The CDR3 DNA is TGCGCCAGCAGCTTGGGTGCAGTAAATTCACCCCTCCACTTT. This encodes CASSLGAVNSPLHF.

This sequence joins TRBV6-4 and TRBJ1-3; D is ambiguous. This CDR3 is built from 15 residues. V lost 2 bases and J 0 bases, leaving 8 bases between the germline ends. CDR1 and CDR2 from the germline V gene are MRHNA and SNTAGT. The CDR3 reads CASSDENSSGNTIYF. CDR3 in DNA: TGTGCCAGCAGTGACGAAAACAGCTCTGGAAACACCATATATTTT.

The V and J genes are TRBV5-1 and TRBJ2-3, with TRBD2 identical over 13 bases. Trimming removed 3 bases from V and 4 bases from J; junction bases left unmatched: 5. The germline V gene encodes CDR1 SGHRS and CDR2 YFSETQ. This CDR3 is built from 16 residues. CDR3 sequence (DNA): TGCGCCAGCAGCTCCGGGACTAGCGGGATCGCAGATACGCAGTATTTT. Its protein is CASSSGTSGIADTQYF.

This chain connects TRBV18 to TRBJ1-2; the match to TRBD1 covers 11 bases. V was clipped by 3 bases and J by 3 bases; unmatched bases: 12. The CDR3 runs to 18 residues. CDR1 KGHSH and CDR2 LQKENI come from the germline V gene. CDR3 sequence reads: CASSPLISRDRGDYGYTF. CDR3 DNA sequence: TGTGCCAGCTCACCCCTCATTTCTCGGGACAGGGGGGACTATGGCTACACCTTC.

The V call is TRBV5-6, the J call TRBJ1-4; 7 bases line up with TRBD1. J gave up 4 bases and V 2 bases, and 5 bases lay outside the gene matches. This CDR3 contains 15 residues. In germline, CDR1 is SGHDT, CDR2 YYEEEE. The CDR3 DNA reads TGTGCCAGCAGCTTCTACAGGGGTGGTAATGAAAAACTGTTTTTT. The encoded protein is CASSFYRGGNEKLFF.

This chain uses TRBV5-1 with TRBJ2-3; 12 nucleotides match TRBD2. Germline V gives CDR1 SGHRS, CDR2 YFSETQ. This CDR3 has 16 amino acids. Trimming at V came to 4 bases and at J to 1 base, leaving 4 bases not matched to a gene. In nucleotides, the CDR3 is TGCGCCAGCAGCCCTCGGACTAGCGGGGGCACAGATACGCAGTATTTT. This encodes CASSPRTSGGTDTQYF.

The chain links TRBV9 to TRBJ1-3; D unclear. Germline CDR1 SGDLS, CDR2 YYNGEE. The V end was cut by 0 bases, the J end by 0 bases, with 10 bases between. CDR3 size: 16 residues. The CDR3 sequence: CASSVALPGSGNTIYF. CDR3 DNA: TGTGCCAGCAGCGTAGCTCTGCCGGGCTCTGGAAACACCATATATTTT.

This clone was seen a few times. V is TRBV7-9 and J is TRBJ2-2; 12 bases are shared with TRBD2. Trimming removed 6 bases from V and 5 bases from J; junction bases left unmatched: 4. The length of the CDR3 is 15 residues. Germline CDR1 is SEHNR and CDR2 is FQNEAQ (reference sequence). The CDR3 spells CASRIGLAGTGELFF. CDR3 coding DNA: TGTGCCAGCAGGATTGGACTAGCGGGAACCGGGGAGCTGTTTTTT.

This clone showed up just a few times. The rearrangement links TRBV9 to TRBJ2-7, with D hard to call. The germline V gene encodes CDR1 SGDLS and CDR2 YYNGEE. There are 18 residues in the CDR3. Trimming cost V 3 bases and J 3 bases, with 25 bases left between them. CDR3 coding DNA: TGTGCCAGCAGCGCCCGGGTCCCCGGACGAAACCCCCTCTACGAGCAGTACTTC. As protein: CASSARVPGRNPLYEQYF.

This chain joins TRBV5-1 and TRBJ1-1; 9 positions match TRBD1. CDR1 is SGHRS, CDR2 YFSETQ, per germline. Losses at the gene ends were 4 bases for V and 3 bases for J; bases not matched to a gene: 10. The CDR3 consists of 16 residues. DNA of the CDR3: TGCGCCAGCAGCCTCGGGGGTAGGACAGGGGACACTGAAGCTTTCTTT. Protein sequence: CASSLGGRTGDTEAFF.